The 28 T cell receptor beta chains in this list originate from one sample, sequenced in a study of post-analysis software for immune sequencing data (dated by TCRdb to between 2014 and 2017). Findings and caveats that apply to the study as a whole: Several TRBV segments, including TRBV5-6, TRBV5-1 and TRBV20-1, were significantly more frequent in patients than controls.

No antigens are known for them. Libraries were prepared through PCR. For sequencing, an Illumina HiSeq 2500 was employed. To reduce PCR and sequencing biases, unique molecular identifiers were incorporated into the TCR beta cDNA libraries. TCRdb reanalyzed the raw reads on its own, using fastp at Q25 for trimming and MiXCR for clone calling, and kept in-frame beta chains. Rows are combined by CDR3 protein, so each entry shows the most common genes and DNA. For this sample the table gives hundreds of thousands of distinct CDR3 sequences, of which about 50% were detected only once. Over 4% of the sample comes from the top ten. Sequencing was performed on blood. These receptors originate from a girl between 5 and 17 years old with multiple sclerosis.

The genes are TRBV11-2 and TRBJ2-7; TRBD1 might be the D (5 bases). From germline, CDR1 is SGHAT and CDR2 FQNNGV. The V and J ends lost 1 base and 3 bases respectively, with 10 bases between them. This CDR3 has 14 amino acids. The CDR3 spells CASSLVGQIYEQYF. The CDR3, as DNA: TGTGCCAGCAGCTTAGTAGGACAAATCTACGAGCAGTACTTC.

This clonotype was counted only a few times. V and J are TRBV29-1 and TRBJ2-5, with D possibly called TRBD1 or TRBD2 (5 bases each). Trimming pared 7 bases from V and 3 bases from J, leaving 12 bases between. The CDR3 is made up of 12 amino acids. CDR1 and CDR2 (germline): SQVTM, ANQGSEA. The CDR3 bases are TGCAGCGCCACCCGGGGCAAAGAGACCCAGTACTTC. Encoded protein: CSATRGKETQYF.

V usage is TRBV20-1 and J usage is TRBJ2-7; 7 positions match TRBD2. CDR1 is DFQATT, CDR2 SNEGSKA, per germline (reference sequence). V dropped 0 bases and J dropped 6; count of bases not matched to a gene: 14. This CDR3 has 16 amino acids. The DNA of the CDR3 is TGCAGTGCTAGAGATCATATTTGGGCTAGCGGCCGCGAGCAGTACTTC. Encoded protein: CSARDHIWASGREQYF.

This rearrangement joins TRBV12-3 or TRBV12-4 to TRBJ1-2, with unresolved D. The V end lost 6 bases, the J end lost 6 bases, and 14 bases lay between the germline ends. The CDR3 has 13 amino acids. CDR3 coding DNA: TGTGCCAGCAGCCTCTTTCGGCAGCATGGCTACACCTTC. This gives the protein CASSLFRQHGYTF.

This chain uses TRBV20-1 with TRBJ2-1, with 9 bases fitting TRBD2. V was clipped by 2 bases and J by 6 bases; unmatched bases: 11. CDR1 is DFQATT, CDR2 SNEGSKA, per germline (reference sequence). The CDR3 spans 16 residues. CDR3 in DNA: TGCAGTGCTAGAATACTAGCGGGCTTCGTCGGCAATGAGCAGTTCTTC. Its translation: CSARILAGFVGNEQFF.

As for this clonotype: The germline gene is not matched at one end of the junction; a read error may be the cause. The chain uses TRBV3-1 and TRBJ2-7; D not resolved. Germline CDR1 is LGHDT and CDR2 is YNNKEL (reference sequence). This CDR3 is 15 amino acids long. The CDR3 sequence: CANSQPRVAGYEQYF. CDR3 nucleotides: TGTGCCAACAGCCAACCCCGGGTTGCTGGCTACGAGCAGTACTTC.

The chain is built from TRBV4-2 and TRBJ1-2; TRBD1 matches 7 bases. With 4 bases clipped from V and 8 bases from J, the junction kept 10 bases outside the gene matches. The germline V gene has CDR1 LGHNA and CDR2 YNFKEQ. The length of the CDR3 is 14 residues. DNA of the CDR3: TGTGCCAGCAGCCGGCTGGGACAGCGCTACGGCTACACCTTC. It translates to CASSRLGQRYGYTF.

V is TRBV28 and J is TRBJ2-5, with D possibly being TRBD2 (6 bases). V was cut by 2 bases and J by 5 bases, with 12 bases left in between. CDR1 and CDR2 from the germline V gene are MDHEN and SYDVKM. The CDR3 consists of 14 residues. DNA for the CDR3: TGTGCCAGCAGTTTACCAGGAGGGTCGGAGACCCAGTACTTC. It specifies CASSLPGGSETQYF.

This sequence joins TRBV4-2 and TRBJ2-5; no firm D call. Germline lookup yields CDR1 LGHNA and CDR2 YNFKEQ. V was trimmed by 0 bases and J by 2 bases, leaving 10 bases between them. This CDR3 is 15 amino acids long. The CDR3 sequence is CASSQDQGWQETQYF. CDR3 nucleotide sequence: TGTGCCAGCAGCCAAGATCAAGGGTGGCAAGAGACCCAGTACTTC.

The chain has TRBV29-1 and TRBJ2-1; D remains unclear. Germline V gene data show CDR1 as SQVTM and CDR2 as ANQGSEA. CDR3 length: 13 residues. Trimming took 0 bases from V and 9 from J, leaving 12 bases between them. This chain's CDR3 is CSVEDRAGLEQFF. CDR3 bases: TGCAGCGTTGAAGATCGGGCAGGCCTTGAGCAGTTCTTC.

This rearrangement joins TRBV6-6 to TRBJ2-1; 8 nucleotides agree with TRBD1. Unmatched junction bases numbered 4, after V lost 4 bases and J lost 2 bases. The V gene's germline CDR1 is MNHNY and CDR2 SVGAGI (reference sequence). CDR3 length: 15 amino acids. This CDR3 is CASSWTGTAYNEQFF. For the CDR3, the DNA is TGTGCCAGCAGTTGGACAGGGACGGCCTACAATGAGCAGTTCTTC.

The chain employs TRBV29-1 and TRBJ1-4; 8 bases fit TRBD1. The ends lost 6 bases at V and 4 bases at J; junction bases unmatched: 13. Germline values: CDR1 SQVTM, CDR2 ANQGSEA. The CDR3 is 16 amino acids. The CDR3 loop reads CSVSSWWGQDNEKLFF. The CDR3 region has the DNA TGCAGCGTCTCCTCCTGGTGGGGACAGGATAATGAAAAACTGTTTTTT.

V gene TRBV7-3 combines with J gene TRBJ2-1, with D unresolved. Looked up from germline, CDR1 is SGHTA and CDR2 is FQGTGA. With 0 bases removed from V and 6 bases from J, the gap between germline ends came to 12 bases. The CDR3 sequence is 15 residues long. CDR3 loop: CASSLTVSRGNEQFF. CDR3 in DNA: TGTGCCAGCAGCTTAACTGTGTCCCGAGGCAATGAGCAGTTCTTC.

This sequence joins TRBV29-1 and TRBJ1-1; D is perhaps TRBD1 (6 bases). The CDR3 is made up of 13 amino acids. The V gene's germline CDR1 is SQVTM and CDR2 ANQGSEA. V lost 4 bases to trimming and J lost 3 bases, with 12 bases between them. Written as DNA, the CDR3 is TGCAGCGTTGTGGAAGGGGGATACACTGAAGCTTTCTTT. Protein sequence: CSVVEGGYTEAFF.

This chain uses TRBV12-5 with TRBJ2-3, with 9 bases matching TRBD1. Germline CDR1 LGHNT, CDR2 FRNRAP. V lost 6 bases and J lost 2; bases outside the gene matches: 9. The CDR3 is 16 residues long. CDR3 in amino acids: CASGPGQGPFTDTQYF. CDR3 nucleotide sequence: TGTGCTAGTGGCCCCGGACAGGGGCCCTTCACAGATACGCAGTATTTT. Full variable domain (rest looked up from reference TRBV12-5 and TRBJ2-3): DARVTQTPRHKVTEMGQEVTMRCQPILGHNTVFWYRQTMMQGLELLAYFRNRAPLDDSGMPKDRFSAEMPDATLATLKIQPSEPRDSAVYFCASGPGQGPFTDTQYFGPGTRLTVL.

The CDR3 reads CASSISRWGNEQSNQPQHF. In nucleotides, the CDR3 is TGTGCCAGCAGCATTTCGCGCTGGGGAAACGAACAAAGCAATCAGCCCCAGCATTTT. This rearrangement joins TRBV21-1 to TRBJ1-5. TRBV21-1 is a listed pseudogene. The length of the CDR3 is 19 residues.

This clonotype was seen only a few times. J is TRBJ2-2 and V is TRBV20-1; 12 positions match TRBD2. After removal of 6 bases from V and 5 bases from J, the junction contained 13 bases not matched to a gene. CDR1 is DFQATT and CDR2 is SNEGSKA in the germline V gene (reference sequence). The CDR3 totals 17 residues. The CDR3 nucleotides are TGCAGTGCCGCGGGACTAGCGGGTCTCACGAGGACCGGGGAGCTGTTTTTT. This encodes CSAAGLAGLTRTGELFF.

The chain combines TRBV5-1 with TRBJ2-7; perhaps TRBD1 as D (5 bases). The DNA matches TRBJ2-5 better at its end, which makes the J call doubtful. CDR3 length: 13 amino acids. From germline, CDR1 is SGHRS and CDR2 YFSETQ. The CDR3 loop is CASSDSAVETQYF. The CDR3 bases are TGCGCCAGCAGCGACAGCGCGGTGGAGACCCAGTACTTC.

The chain couples TRBV7-3 to TRBJ1-2, with D possibly being TRBD1 (5 bases). V lost 3 bases, J lost 0 bases, and 11 bases lay in between. Germline values: CDR1 SGHTA, CDR2 FQGTGA. The length of the CDR3 is 15 residues. CDR3 in amino acids: CASSLGQTTNYGYTF. CDR3 in DNA: TGTGCCAGCAGCTTGGGGCAAACGACTAACTATGGCTACACCTTC. Complete variable domain (other parts from reference TRBV7-3 and TRBJ1-2): GAGVSQTPSNKVTEKGKYVELRCDPISGHTALYWYRQSLGQGPEFLIYFQGTGAADDSGLPNDRFFAVRPEGSVSTLKIQRTERGDSAVYLCASSLGQTTNYGYTFGSGTRLTVV.

The CDR3 loop reads CASSQWDRGTEQFF. CDR3 DNA sequence: TGCGCCAGCAGCCAATGGGACAGGGGGACTGAGCAGTTCTTC. This chain uses TRBV4-1 with TRBJ2-1; 11 bases map to TRBD1. This CDR3 spans 14 amino acids. CDR1 and CDR2 from the germline V gene are MGHRA and YSYEKL. The V gene end was trimmed by 2 bases and the J gene end by 9 bases; junction bases not matched to a gene: 3.

The chain is built from TRBV5-1 and TRBJ2-1; 7 bases match TRBD1. Unmatched junction bases numbered 9, after V lost 7 bases and J lost 5 bases. The CDR3 totals 14 residues. Germline V CDR1 and CDR2: SGHRS, YFSETQ. This CDR3 is CASGPGTANNEQFF. For the CDR3, the DNA is TGCGCCAGCGGACCCGGGACAGCCAACAATGAGCAGTTCTTC.

The CDR3 here is CASSVALAGSYEQYF. The CDR3 nucleotides read TGTGCCAGCAGCGTGGCACTAGCGGGGTCCTACGAGCAGTACTTC. V and J are TRBV9 and TRBJ2-7; TRBD2 matches at 10 bases. Trimming at V came to 2 bases and at J to 1 base, leaving 3 bases not matched to a gene. Germline CDR1 SGDLS, CDR2 YYNGEE. The CDR3 has 15 residues.

This clonotype was detected only a few times. At one boundary the junction diverges from the germline segment, which might be a read error. The gene calls are TRBV5-1 and TRBJ2-5; 7 bases match TRBD1. The CDR3 has 14 residues. Germline V lookup: CDR1 SGHRS, CDR2 YFSETQ. This CDR3 reads CASSLDRAGETQYF. In DNA form, the CDR3 reads TGTGCCAGCAGCCTCGACAGGGCGGGAGAGACCCAGTACTTC. Supplemented by reference TRBV5-1 and TRBJ2-5, the full variable domain reads KAGVTQTPRYLIKTRGQQVTLSCSPISGHRSVSWYQQTPGQGLQFLFEYFSETQRNKGNFPGRFSGRQFSNSRSEMNVSTLELGDSALYLCASSLDRAGETQYFGPGTRLLVL.

V is TRBV9 and J is TRBJ2-7; D uncertain. Trimming removed 0 bases at V and 5 bases at J, with 12 bases between. From germline, CDR1 is SGDLS and CDR2 YYNGEE. The CDR3 has 14 amino acids. The DNA of the CDR3 is TGTGCCAGCAGCGTAGATGTTTGGAGCCACGAGCAGTACTTC. Translated, it gives CASSVDVWSHEQYF.

The rearrangement links TRBV12-3 or TRBV12-4 to TRBJ1-5; TRBD1 matches 7 bases. The CDR3 runs 15 residues. V trimming: 7 bases; J trimming: 3 bases; junction bases outside the gene matches: 9. The CDR3 sequence: CASTREGQINQPQHF. The DNA of the CDR3 is TGTGCCAGCACCAGGGAGGGACAGATCAATCAGCCCCAGCATTTT.

The sample holds a few counts of this clonotype. The genes are TRBV7-8 and TRBJ2-3; D assignment may be TRBD1 or TRBD2 (5 bases each). Per germline, CDR1 SGHVS and CDR2 FQNEAQ. The CDR3 is made up of 15 amino acids. Trimming removed 1 base from V and 4 bases from J, with 12 bases in between. CDR3 protein: CASSLEGTRSDTQYF. In nucleotides, the CDR3 is TGTGCCAGCAGCTTAGAAGGGACGCGCTCAGATACGCAGTATTTT.

The V and J genes are TRBV20-1 and TRBJ2-3; 9 positions agree with TRBD2. The CDR3 consists of 13 residues. The germline V gene has CDR1 DFQATT and CDR2 SNEGSKA (reference sequence). The DNA of the CDR3 is TGCAGCGCACTTAGCGGGAGTGTATATACGCAGTATTTT. Translating gives CSALSGSVYTQYF.

This sequence joins TRBV7-9 and TRBJ2-1; 8 bases are shared with TRBD2. The CDR3 has 15 amino acids. J lost 7 bases, V lost 4 bases, and 9 bases had no gene match. In germline, CDR1 is SEHNR, CDR2 FQNEAQ (reference sequence). CDR3 coding DNA: TGTGCCAGCAGCTCCCCGACGGGGGGGCTAAATGAGCAGTTCTTC. Residues: CASSSPTGGLNEQFF.